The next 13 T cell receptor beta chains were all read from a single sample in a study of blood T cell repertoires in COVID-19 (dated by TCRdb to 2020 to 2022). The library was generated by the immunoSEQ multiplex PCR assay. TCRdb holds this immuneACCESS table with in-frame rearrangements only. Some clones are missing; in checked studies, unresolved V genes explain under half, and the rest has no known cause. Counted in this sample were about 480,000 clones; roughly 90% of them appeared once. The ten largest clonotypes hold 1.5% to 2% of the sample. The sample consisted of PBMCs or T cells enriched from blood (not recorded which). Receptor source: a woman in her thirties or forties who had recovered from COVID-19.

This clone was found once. CDR3 protein: CASSIDRSVGQGLTYGYTF. The CDR3 region has the DNA TGTGCCAGTAGTATAGATAGGTCAGTGGGCCAGGGTCTTACCTATGGCTACACCTTC. V is TRBV19 and J is TRBJ1-2, with D possibly matching TRBD1 (5 bases). Trimming removed 0 bases at V and 4 bases at J, with 24 bases between. Germline CDR1 reads LNHDA; CDR2 reads SQIVND (reference sequence). The CDR3 is 19 amino acids.

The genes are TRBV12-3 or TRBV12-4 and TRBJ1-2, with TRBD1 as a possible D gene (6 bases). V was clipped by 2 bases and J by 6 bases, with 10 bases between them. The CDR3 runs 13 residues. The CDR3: CASSLTGSNGYTF. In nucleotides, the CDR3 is TGTGCCAGCAGTTTAACAGGGAGTAATGGCTACACCTTC.

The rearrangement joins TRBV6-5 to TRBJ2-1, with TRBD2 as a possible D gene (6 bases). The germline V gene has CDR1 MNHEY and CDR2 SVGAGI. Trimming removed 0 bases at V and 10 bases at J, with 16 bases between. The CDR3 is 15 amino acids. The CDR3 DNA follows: TGTGCCAGCAGTTACTCTCGAGCGGGTTTCGGCGAGCAGTTCTTC. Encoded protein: CASSYSRAGFGEQFF.

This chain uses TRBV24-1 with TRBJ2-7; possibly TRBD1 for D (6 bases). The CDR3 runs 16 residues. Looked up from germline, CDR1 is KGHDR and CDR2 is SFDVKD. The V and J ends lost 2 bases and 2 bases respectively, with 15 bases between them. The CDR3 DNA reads TGTGCCACCAGTGATTCGAGGCAGGGGCGGGCCTACGAGCAGTACTTC. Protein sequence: CATSDSRQGRAYEQYF.

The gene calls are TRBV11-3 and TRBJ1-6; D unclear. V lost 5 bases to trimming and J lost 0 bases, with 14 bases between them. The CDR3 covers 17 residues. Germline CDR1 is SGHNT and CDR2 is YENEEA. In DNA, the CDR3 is TGTGCCAGCAGCCCCCCGGGGTCCAGCTCCTATAATTCACCCCTCCACTTT. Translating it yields CASSPPGSSSYNSPLHF.

In nucleotides, the CDR3 is TGCGCCAGCAGCCTAACAGGGTACACCTACAATGAGCAGTTCTTC. This translates into CASSLTGYTYNEQFF. J is TRBJ2-1 and V is TRBV5-1; tentatively, D is TRBD1 (6 bases). This CDR3 spans 15 amino acids. Germline CDR1 and CDR2: SGHRS and YFSETQ. Trimming removed 4 bases from V and 2 bases from J, with 13 bases in between.

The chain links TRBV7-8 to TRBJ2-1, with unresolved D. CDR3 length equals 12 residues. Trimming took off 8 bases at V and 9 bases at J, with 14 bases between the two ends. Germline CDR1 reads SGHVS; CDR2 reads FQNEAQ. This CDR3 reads CASYIEAGEQFF. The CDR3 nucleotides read TGTGCCAGCTATATAGAGGCCGGTGAGCAGTTCTTC.

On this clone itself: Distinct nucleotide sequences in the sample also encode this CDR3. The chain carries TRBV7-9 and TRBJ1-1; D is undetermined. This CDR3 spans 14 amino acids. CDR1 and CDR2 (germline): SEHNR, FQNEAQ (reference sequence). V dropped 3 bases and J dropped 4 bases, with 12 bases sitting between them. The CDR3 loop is CASSLGGEGTEAFF. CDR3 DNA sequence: TGTGCCAGCAGCTTGGGCGGAGAGGGCACTGAAGCTTTCTTT.

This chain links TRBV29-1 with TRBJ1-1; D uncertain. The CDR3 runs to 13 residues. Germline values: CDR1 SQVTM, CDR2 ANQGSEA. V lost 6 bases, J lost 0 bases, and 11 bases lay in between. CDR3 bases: TGCAGCGTGTCCGGGGTGATGAACACTGAAGCTTTCTTT. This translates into CSVSGVMNTEAFF.

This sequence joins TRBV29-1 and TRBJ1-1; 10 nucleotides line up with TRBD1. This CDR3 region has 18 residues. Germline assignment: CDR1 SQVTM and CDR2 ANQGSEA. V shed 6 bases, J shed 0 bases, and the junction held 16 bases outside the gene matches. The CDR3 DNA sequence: TGCAGCGTAAGTAGGTCGGGACAGGGGTCCGAAATGAACACTGAAGCTTTCTTT. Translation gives CSVSRSGQGSEMNTEAFF.

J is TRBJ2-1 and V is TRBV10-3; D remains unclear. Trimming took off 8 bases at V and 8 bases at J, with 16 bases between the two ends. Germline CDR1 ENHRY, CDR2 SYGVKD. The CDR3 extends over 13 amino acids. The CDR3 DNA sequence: TGTGCCATCGCCCTACCGACTGGCGATGAGCAGTTCTTC. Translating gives CAIALPTGDEQFF.

The CDR3 nucleotides read TGCGCCAGCAGAGGAGGGCTTAACTCTGGAAACACCATATATTTT. Protein product: CASRGGLNSGNTIYF. This chain connects TRBV5-1 to TRBJ1-3; D is unresolved. V was clipped by 5 bases and J by 0 bases, with 12 bases between them. This CDR3 region has 15 residues. The germline V gene encodes CDR1 SGHRS and CDR2 YFSETQ.

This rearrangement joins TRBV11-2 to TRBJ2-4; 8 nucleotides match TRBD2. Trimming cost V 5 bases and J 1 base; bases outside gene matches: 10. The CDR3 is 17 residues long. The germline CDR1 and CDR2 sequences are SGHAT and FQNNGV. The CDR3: CASSREVGGRAKNIQYF. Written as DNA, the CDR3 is TGTGCCAGCAGCAGAGAGGTTGGCGGGAGGGCCAAAAACATTCAGTACTTC.